The rows below give T cell receptor beta chains drawn from one sample of a study of blood T cells in healthy people across ages. In TCRdb, the 5' RACE reads were re-called with MiXCR into one record per CDR3 protein. The sample gives some 800,000 distinct CDR3 sequences, around two fifths of which show up once; about a fifth is in the top ten. Sequencing was done on a sample of blood. All receptors come from a man aged 55 to 70 in good health. CDR3s include the opening cysteine and the closing phenylalanine or tryptophan. D genes are given only for firm matches. Some rows have no size entry. The others give once, few or many, or a class for an expanded clone.

>TRBV15|.|TRBD1|TRBJ1-2
CATSRPRQGNYGYTF
TGTGCCACCAGCAGGCCGAGACAGGGAAACTATGGCTACACCTTC
>TRBV7-9|once|.|TRBJ2-5
CASSLVGYETQYF
TGTGCCAGCAGCTTAGTGGGTTACGAGACCCAGTACTTC
>TRBV14|.|TRBD2|TRBJ2-1
CASSRGKTSGGDEQFF
TGTGCCAGCAGCCGAGGAAAGACTAGCGGGGGGGACGAGCAGTTCTTC
>TRBV5-1|.|.|TRBJ2-7
CASSLAPVSDEQYF
TGCGCCAGCAGCTTGGCACCAGTGTCCGACGAGCAGTACTTC
>TRBV20-1|.|TRBD1|TRBJ2-7
CSAHRDRGPYEQYF
TGCAGTGCCCACCGGGACAGGGGACCCTACGAGCAGTACTTC
>TRBV5-1|few|.|TRBJ2-7
CASSLGGAPTYEQYF
TGCGCCAGCAGCTTGGGCGGGGCCCCAACCTACGAGCAGTACTTC
>TRBV5-1|.|TRBD1|TRBJ2-5
CASSWDRVKYF
TGCGCCAGCAGCTGGGACAGGGTTAAGTACTTC
>TRBV29-1|.|TRBD2|TRBJ2-5
CSVSAGSSYNEQYF
TGCAGCGTTTCAGCGGGGAGCTCCTACAATGAGCAGTACTTC
>TRBV5-5|.|TRBD1|TRBJ1-6
CASSLTGPNSYNSPLHF
TGTGCCAGCAGCCTGACAGGGCCGAACTCCTATAATTCACCCCTCCACTTT
>TRBV7-9|few|.|TRBJ2-1
CASSPVGEQFF
TGTGCCAGCAGCCCCGTGGGAGAACAGTTCTTC
>TRBV13|.|.|TRBJ2-3
CASSFGSKATTDTQYF
TGTGCCAGCAGCTTCGGTTCGAAAGCGACCACAGATACGCAGTATTTT
>TRBV4-1|.|TRBD1|TRBJ1-1
CASSPTGMRTDAFF
TGCGCCAGCAGCCCGACAGGGATGCGGACTGATGCTTTCTTT
>TRBV2|.|.|TRBJ1-2
CASSDRHGGSYGYTF
TGTGCCAGCAGCGACCGACACGGAGGCTCCTATGGCTACACCTTC
>TRBV6-6|.|.|TRBJ2-7
CVVSPENSYEQYF
TGTGTCGTATCCCCGGAGAACTCCTACGAGCAGTACTTC
>TRBV7-6|few|TRBD1|TRBJ1-2
CASSLALTGDYGYTF
TGTGCCAGCAGCCTAGCCCTTACAGGGGACTATGGCTACACCTTC
>TRBV10-3|.|.|TRBJ1-1
CAISDGGSTEAFF
TGTGCCATCAGTGATGGGGGAAGTACTGAAGCTTTCTTT
>TRBV15|few|TRBD1|TRBJ1-4
CATSRGGGEEKLFF
TGTGCCACCAGCAGAGGAGGGGGCGAGGAAAAACTGTTTTTT
>TRBV7-2|.|.|TRBJ2-4
CASSPGAGLAKNIQYF
TGTGCCAGCAGCCCAGGGGCCGGGTTAGCCAAAAACATTCAGTACTTC
>TRBV6-1|.|.|TRBJ2-1
CASSLHIGVGQFF
TGTGCCAGCAGTCTTCACATCGGGGTTGGGCAGTTCTTC
>TRBV27|.|.|TRBJ2-1
CASSLREGNEQFF
TGTGCCAGCAGTTTACGCGAAGGGAATGAGCAGTTCTTC
>TRBV5-1|.|.|TRBJ2-7
CASSLGTGGLRGEQYF
TGCGCCAGCAGCTTGGGCACGGGCGGGCTGAGGGGCGAGCAGTACTTC
>TRBV9|.|.|TRBJ1-1
CASSVVEVPFEAFF
TGTGCCAGCAGCGTAGTGGAGGTTCCCTTTGAAGCTTTCTTT
>TRBV5-1|few|.|TRBJ2-7
CASSLAPRSHNEQYF
TGCGCCAGCAGCTTGGCGCCCCGGTCCCACAATGAGCAGTACTTC
>TRBV2|.|TRBD2|TRBJ2-3
CASSPTGTSVGSGTDTQYF
TGTGCCAGCAGTCCGACCGGGACTAGCGTGGGTAGTGGCACAGATACGCAGTATTTT
>TRBV4-3|few|.|TRBJ1-1
CASSRGHGGMNTEAFF
TGCGCCAGCAGCCGGGGACACGGAGGAATGAACACTGAAGCTTTCTTT
>TRBV7-9|few|TRBD1|TRBJ2-5
CASRLQGRGETQYF
TGTGCCAGCAGGTTACAGGGGAGAGGAGAGACCCAGTACTTC
>TRBV6-2/TRBV6-3|.|TRBD2|TRBJ2-7
CASRTSGGRYEQYF
TGTGCCAGCAGGACTAGCGGGGGGCGATACGAGCAGTACTTC
>TRBV29-1|few|.|TRBJ2-1
CSVSPGVREFF
TGCAGCGTCTCCCCCGGGGTGAGAGAGTTCTTC
>TRBV6-5|.|.|TRBJ2-1
CASSYSAKTYNEQFF
TGTGCCAGCAGTTACTCAGCTAAAACCTACAATGAGCAGTTCTTC
>TRBV28|few|.|TRBJ2-7
CASISYEQYF
TGTGCCAGCATTTCGTACGAGCAGTACTTC
>TRBV5-1|few|.|TRBJ1-1
CASSPDSLQGTEAFF
TGCGCCAGCAGTCCAGACTCGTTACAGGGCACTGAAGCTTTCTTT
>TRBV10-2|.|.|TRBJ2-1
CASSEKQAWEEQFF
TGCGCCAGCAGTGAAAAGCAGGCCTGGGAGGAGCAGTTCTTC
>TRBV20-1|.|.|TRBJ2-3
CRAREPRRSTDTQYF
TGCAGAGCTAGAGAACCCAGGCGTAGCACAGATACGCAGTATTTT
>TRBV30|.|.|TRBJ1-2
CAWSVEGLVYGYTF
TGTGCCTGGAGTGTAGAGGGCCTTGTCTATGGCTACACCTTC
>TRBV27|.|TRBD1|TRBJ2-7
CASSSTGTGHFEQYF
TGTGCCAGCAGTTCGACCGGGACAGGGCATTTCGAGCAGTACTTC
>TRBV7-2|.|.|TRBJ2-5
CASSLAQGRLGEQYF
TGTGCCAGCAGCTTAGCACAGGGCAGGCTGGGGGAGCAGTACTTC
>TRBV10-3|few|TRBD1|TRBJ2-7
CAISDPGQVSYEQYF
TGTGCCATCAGCGATCCGGGACAGGTCTCCTACGAGCAGTACTTC
>TRBV6-5|.|.|TRBJ1-1
CASTTKAMKNTEAFF
TGTGCCAGCACCACCAAGGCGATGAAGAACACTGAAGCTTTCTTT
>TRBV7-2|.|.|TRBJ1-1
CASSRIVSGKLTEAFF
TGTGCCAGCAGCCGTATAGTATCGGGGAAGTTAACTGAAGCTTTCTTT
>TRBV12-3/TRBV12-4|few|TRBD1|TRBJ2-7
CASRLDRAAYEQYF
TGTGCCAGCAGGTTGGACAGGGCCGCCTACGAGCAGTACTTC
>TRBV7-9|few|.|TRBJ1-2
CASSLGSRTFSYGYTF
TGTGCCAGCAGCTTAGGGTCACGGACCTTCTCCTATGGCTACACCTTC
>TRBV28|.|TRBD2|TRBJ2-7
CASTRGGTHEQYF
TGTGCCAGCACCCGGGGGGGTACCCACGAGCAGTACTTC
>TRBV28|.|TRBD1|TRBJ1-2
CASQKDSRQGHGYTF
TGTGCCAGCCAAAAGGATTCGAGACAGGGTCATGGCTACACCTTC
>TRBV6-2/TRBV6-3|.|TRBD1|TRBJ2-7
CASTLRGQAPYEQYF
TGTGCCAGCACCCTAAGGGGACAGGCTCCCTACGAGCAGTACTTC
>TRBV18|few|.|TRBJ2-5
CASSPGRTGVETQYF
TGTGCCAGCTCACCTGGGAGGACGGGCGTAGAGACCCAGTACTTC
>TRBV20-1|.|.|TRBJ2-1
CSARATTTSIDHNEQFF
TGCAGTGCTAGAGCTACAACAACTAGCATAGATCACAATGAGCAGTTCTTC
>TRBV27|.|.|TRBJ1-2
CASSPHADYGYTF
TGTGCCAGCAGTCCCCACGCCGACTATGGCTACACCTTC
>TRBV20-1|few|.|TRBJ1-1
CSARAMVEMNTEAFF
TGCAGTGCTAGAGCCATGGTGGAGATGAACACTGAAGCTTTCTTT